The 23 T cell receptor beta chains below come from one sample, sequenced in a study of blood T cell repertoires in COVID-19. Sequencing was performed with immunoSEQ multiplex PCR; in TCRdb, only in-frame clones are kept and a portion is missing. The profile shows more than 85,000 clones, approximately 86% of them singletons. The sample was peripheral blood. These receptors all come from a man aged 45-65 years with active or convalescent COVID-19.

The CDR3 loop is CASSDDRYQRAQHF. CDR3 sequence (DNA): TGTGCCAGCAGTGACGACCGGTACCAGAGGGCCCAGCATTTT. The gene calls are TRBV28 and TRBJ1-5; D is unresolved. The germline gives CDR1 MDHEN, CDR2 SYDVKM. Trimming stripped 5 bases from V and 11 bases from J, with 19 bases between. The CDR3 sequence is 14 residues long.

The chain has TRBV5-1 and TRBJ1-4, with TRBD1 as a possible D gene (6 bases). Trimming stripped 4 bases from V and 4 bases from J, with 11 bases between. CDR1 is SGHRS and CDR2 is YFSETQ in the germline V gene. The CDR3 has 14 residues. The CDR3 loop is CASSPDSFNEKLFF. The CDR3 DNA reads as TGCGCCAGCAGCCCGGACAGTTTTAATGAAAAACTGTTTTTT.

Here the CDR3 DNA reads TGCAGCGTTGAAGAACAGGGGGTGGATGGAGCTTTCTTT. Protein product: CSVEEQGVDGAFF. The gene calls are TRBV29-1 and TRBJ1-1; 8 bases map to TRBD1. V shed 0 bases and J 10 bases; nucleotides not matched to a gene: 7. The CDR3 loop spans 13 amino acids. Germline V gives CDR1 SQVTM, CDR2 ANQGSEA.

The gene calls are TRBV6-5 and TRBJ2-6; a possible D gene is TRBD2 (5 bases). Germline assignment: CDR1 MNHEY and CDR2 SVGAGI. This CDR3 spans 15 amino acids. V was trimmed by 6 bases and J by 6 bases, leaving 15 bases between them. CDR3 protein: CASRRPGSVANVLTF. The CDR3 nucleotides read TGTGCCAGCAGGAGGCCTGGGAGTGTGGCCAACGTCCTGACTTTC.

The chain recombines TRBV18 with TRBJ2-3, with D possibly matching TRBD1 (6 bases). CDR1 is KGHSH, CDR2 LQKENI, per germline. Trimming took 4 bases from V and 5 from J, leaving 10 bases between them. The CDR3 is made up of 13 amino acids. The CDR3, as DNA: TGTGCCAGCTCACTAGGACAGAAAGATACGCAGTATTTT. It encodes CASSLGQKDTQYF.

J is TRBJ1-5 and V is TRBV3-1 (or the pseudogene TRBV3-2); D perhaps matches TRBD1 (5 bases). The CDR3 is 16 amino acids. Germline lookup yields CDR1 LGHDT and CDR2 YNNKEL (reference sequence). V dropped 2 bases and J dropped 5 bases, with 16 bases sitting between them. The CDR3 region is CASSQHWGVVHQPQHF. In DNA form, the CDR3 reads TGTGCCAGCAGCCAACACTGGGGGGTAGTCCATCAGCCCCAGCATTTT.

This clone was found once. This chain uses TRBV5-6 with TRBJ2-3; D uncertain. The germline V gene has CDR1 SGHDT and CDR2 YYEEEE. V lost 5 bases and J lost 1, with 17 bases in between. The CDR3 is 16 amino acids. The CDR3 DNA reads as TGTGCCAGCAGAACCCAAAGGAGCGCTGGCACAGATACGCAGTATTTT. Amino acids: CASRTQRSAGTDTQYF.

The gene calls are TRBV27 and TRBJ1-5, with TRBD1 matching over 10 bases. The CDR3 loop spans 15 amino acids. Germline assignment: CDR1 MNHEY and CDR2 SMNVEV (reference sequence). The V and J ends lost 1 base and 5 bases, in that order; junction bases with no gene match: 2. Here the CDR3 reads CASSLYGTGDQPQHF. In nucleotides, the CDR3 is TGTGCCAGCAGTTTATACGGGACAGGGGATCAGCCCCAGCATTTT.

The chain links TRBV10-3 to TRBJ2-5, with 9 bases identical to TRBD1. The CDR3 runs 14 residues. The junction had 5 bases not matched to a gene; V was cut back by 5 bases and J by 4 bases. The V gene's germline CDR1 is ENHRY and CDR2 SYGVKD. CDR3 protein: CAISLSTGGETQYF. The CDR3 DNA sequence: TGTGCCATCAGTTTGTCGACAGGGGGAGAGACCCAGTACTTC.

This clone was picked up one time. The J gene is TRBJ2-5, the V gene TRBV7-7, with 8 bases aligning to TRBD2. Per the germline V gene, CDR1 is SSHAT and CDR2 is FNYEAQ (reference sequence). V was clipped by 4 bases and J by 5 bases; unmatched bases: 9. CDR3 length equals 15 residues. CDR3 nucleotides: TGTGCCAGCAGCTCCCCGGGCGGGGGGATGGAGACCCAGTACTTC. Translated: CASSSPGGGMETQYF.

The count of this clone is one. V is TRBV20-1 and J is TRBJ2-7; 8 bases line up with TRBD2. This CDR3 is 14 amino acids long. Germline V lookup: CDR1 DFQATT, CDR2 SNEGSKA (reference sequence). With 3 bases clipped from V and 6 bases from J, the junction kept 10 bases outside the gene matches. CDR3 nucleotides: TGCAGTGCTAGTTACTCGCGGGGGGCAGGCGAGCAGTACTTC. This gives the protein CSASYSRGAGEQYF.

The genes are TRBV10-3 and TRBJ2-3; 9 positions match TRBD2. V lost 3 bases to trimming and J lost 3 bases; unmatched junction nucleotides: 10. The CDR3 runs to 17 residues. Germline loops: CDR1 ENHRY, CDR2 SYGVKD. CDR3 protein: CAISERGNAGGTDTQYF. The CDR3 DNA sequence: TGTGCCATCAGTGAACGGGGCAACGCGGGGGGGACAGATACGCAGTATTTT.

V is TRBV11-2 and J is TRBJ1-6; weak D call: TRBD1 (6 bases). Trimming cost V 1 base and J 10 bases, with 14 bases left between them. Per the germline V gene, CDR1 is SGHAT and CDR2 is FQNNGV. The CDR3 contains 15 residues. CDR3 DNA: TGTGCCAGCAGCTTAGGGGGTGGGGGCTGGTCACCCCTCCACTTT. Its translation: CASSLGGGGWSPLHF. Variable domain in full (rest from reference TRBV11-2 and TRBJ1-6): EAGVAQSPRYKIIEKRQSVAFWCNPISGHATLYWYQQILGQGPKLLIQFQNNGVVDDSQLPKDRFSAERLKGVDSTLKIQPAKLEDSAVYLCASSLGGGGWSPLHFGNGTRLTVT.

The chain employs TRBV3-1 (or the pseudogene TRBV3-2) and TRBJ2-2; unclear D gene. Germline lookup yields CDR1 LGHDT and CDR2 YNNKEL (reference sequence). The CDR3 sequence is 15 residues long. The ends were cut back, 0 bases at V and 2 bases at J, with 7 bases in the middle. The CDR3 DNA follows: TGTGCCAGCAGCCAAGATTCAGGAAACACCGGGGAGCTGTTTTTT. Its protein product is CASSQDSGNTGELFF.

J is TRBJ2-5 and V is TRBV24-1; D possibly corresponds to TRBD2 (5 bases). Trimming took 6 bases from V and 4 from J, leaving 14 bases between them. CDR3 length equals 14 residues. Germline V CDR1 and CDR2: KGHDR, SFDVKD. The CDR3 DNA reads TGTGCCACCAGTTACGGGGTAGGAGGAGAGACCCAGTACTTC. Residues: CATSYGVGGETQYF.

This rearrangement joins TRBV2 to TRBJ2-1, with D possibly being TRBD2 (7 bases). V lost 5 bases and J 10 bases, leaving 15 bases between the germline ends. CDR1 is SNHLY, CDR2 FYNNEI, per germline. This CDR3 has 13 amino acids. The CDR3 reads CASSNLGGGEQFF. In DNA form, the CDR3 reads TGTGCCAGCAGTAACCTAGGGGGGGGAGAGCAGTTCTTC. The variable domain in full, with the rest retrieved from reference TRBV2 and TRBJ2-1, is EPEVTQTPSHQVTQMGQEVILRCVPISNHLYFYWYRQILGQKVEFLVSFYNNEISEKSEIFDDQFSVERPDGSNFTLKIRSTKLEDSAMYFCASSNLGGGEQFFGPGTRLTVL.

This chain uses TRBV1 with TRBJ2-3; TRBD1 is taken as the D call from the table, unchecked against the DNA. TRBV1 is listed as a pseudogene. The length of the CDR3 is 14 residues. As DNA, the CDR3 is TGCACCAGCAGCCGGACAGGGAGCACAGATACGCAGTATTTT. It codes for CTSSRTGSTDTQYF.

The chain links TRBV7-8 to TRBJ1-3; 11 positions agree with TRBD1. From germline, CDR1 is SGHVS and CDR2 FQNEAQ. The trim removed 3 bases at V and 0 bases at J, leaving 4 bases unmatched. The CDR3 has 17 residues. CDR3 region: CASSFGTGGDSGNTIYF. The CDR3, as DNA: TGTGCCAGCAGCTTTGGGACAGGGGGTGACTCTGGAAACACCATATATTTT.

The rearrangement uses TRBV4-1 and TRBJ2-7, with a possible D match to TRBD1 (6 bases). Germline V gene sequence: CDR1 MGHRA, CDR2 YSYEKL. V dropped 0 bases and J dropped 2 bases, with 11 bases sitting between them. CDR3 size: 15 residues. CDR3 nucleotide sequence: TGCGCCAGCAGCCAAGATCGGGCAGGGGCCTACGAGCAGTACTTC. Protein: CASSQDRAGAYEQYF.

The gene calls are TRBV18 and TRBJ2-3, with D tentatively TRBD2 (5 bases). Per the germline V gene, CDR1 is KGHSH and CDR2 is LQKENI. The CDR3 covers 14 residues. Trimming left V 5 bases short and J 4 bases short, with 13 bases between. This CDR3 reads CASSIRETADTQYF. Here the CDR3 DNA reads TGTGCCAGCTCAATAAGGGAGACGGCAGATACGCAGTATTTT. The entire variable domain, with the rest obtained from reference TRBV18 and TRBJ2-3, is as follows: NAGVMQNPRHLVRRRGQEARLRCSPMKGHSHVYWYRQLPEEGLKFMVYLQKENIIDESGMPKERFSAEFPKEGPSILRIQQVVRGDSAAYFCASSIRETADTQYFGPGTRLTVL.

The rearrangement links TRBV10-1 to TRBJ2-1; D might be TRBD2 (7 bases). Germline V gene data show CDR1 as WNHNN and CDR2 as SYGVQD (reference sequence). The CDR3 loop spans 15 amino acids. V was clipped by 2 bases and J by 0 bases, with 8 bases between them. This CDR3 reads CASSEGGASYNEQFF. The CDR3 region has the DNA TGCGCCAGCAGTGAGGGGGGGGCCTCCTACAATGAGCAGTTCTTC.

This clone was seen only a few times. The J gene is TRBJ1-1, the V gene TRBV10-1, with TRBD1 as a possible D gene (5 bases). Germline V gene sequence: CDR1 WNHNN, CDR2 SYGVQD (reference sequence). This CDR3 is built from 15 residues. V gave up 3 bases and J gave up 5 bases, with 16 bases separating them. CDR3 loop: CASSDELGPRTEAFF. CDR3 DNA sequence: TGCGCCAGCAGTGACGAGTTGGGGCCGAGGACTGAAGCTTTCTTT.

The V and J genes are TRBV19 and TRBJ2-5, with a tentative D call TRBD1 (5 bases). The CDR3 is 13 amino acids. The V gene's germline CDR1 is LNHDA and CDR2 SQIVND (reference sequence). V was trimmed by 5 bases and J by 5 bases, leaving 12 bases between them. The CDR3 here is CASSGTGGETQYF. Written as DNA, the CDR3 is TGTGCCAGTAGTGGTACAGGTGGTGAGACCCAGTACTTC.